One sample yielded the 6 T cell receptor beta chains listed below, sequenced in a study of blood T cell repertoires in COVID-19. Produced via immunoSEQ multiplex PCR; TCRdb's table is partial and in-frame only. The table has more than 250,000 clones, roughly 87% seen once; the top ten hold roughly 6.2%. The sample comprised PBMCs or T cells enriched from blood (not recorded which). The receptors were gathered from a middle-aged woman who had recovered from COVID-19.

The J gene is TRBJ2-1, the V gene TRBV2, with 7 bases identical to TRBD2. From germline, CDR1 is SNHLY and CDR2 FYNNEI. Germline trimming cut 4 bases from V and 8 bases from J; bases unmatched to any gene: 5. CDR3 length: 13 amino acids. In nucleotides, the CDR3 is TGTGCCAGCAGTGCGGGCCTAGCGGATGAGCAGTTCTTC. Amino acid sequence: CASSAGLADEQFF.

In its sample, this clone was seen once. The chain joins TRBV28 to TRBJ2-5; 7 nucleotides agree with TRBD1. The CDR3 is 16 residues long. The germline V gene has CDR1 MDHEN and CDR2 SYDVKM. Trimming at V came to 5 bases and at J to 1 base, leaving 10 bases not matched to a gene. The CDR3 sequence is CASSPSRRGRQETQYF. CDR3 bases: TGTGCCAGCAGTCCCTCAAGAAGGGGGCGCCAAGAGACCCAGTACTTC.

This chain joins TRBV3-1 (or the pseudogene TRBV3-2) and TRBJ2-3, with 8 positions matching TRBD2. In germline, CDR1 is LGHDT, CDR2 YNNKEL (reference sequence). V lost 5 bases to trimming and J lost 5 bases; unmatched junction nucleotides: 12. The CDR3 consists of 16 residues. The CDR3 here is CASSETYGLAIDTQYF. The CDR3 DNA reads as TGTGCCAGCAGCGAGACTTATGGACTAGCAATAGATACGCAGTATTTT.

The chain recombines TRBV4-1 with TRBJ1-4; 8 bases fit TRBD1. V lost 4 bases to trimming and J lost 4 bases; unmatched junction nucleotides: 5. CDR1 is MGHRA and CDR2 is YSYEKL in the germline V gene. This CDR3 has 15 amino acids. The CDR3 DNA reads as TGCGCCAGCAGCCGCTTACAGGGGGATAATGAAAAACTGTTTTTT. It encodes CASSRLQGDNEKLFF.

The V and J genes are TRBV5-5 and TRBJ1-6, with TRBD1 matching over 10 bases. Germline-derived CDR1 and CDR2 are SGHKS and YYEKEE (reference sequence). The CDR3 is made up of 15 amino acids. The V and J ends lost 2 bases and 5 bases, in that order; junction bases with no gene match: 1. CDR3 sequence reads: CASSFGTGDNSPLHF. The CDR3, as DNA: TGTGCCAGCAGCTTCGGGACAGGGGATAATTCACCCCTCCACTTT.

The chain employs TRBV9 and TRBJ2-1, with TRBD2 matching 11 bases. Trimming at V came to 4 bases and at J to 3 bases, leaving 6 bases not matched to a gene. Germline V gene data show CDR1 as SGDLS and CDR2 as YYNGEE. The CDR3 length is 16 residues. CDR3 DNA sequence: TGTGCCAGCAGCCCCCGACTAGCGGGGCTCTACAATGAGCAGTTCTTC. This translates into CASSPRLAGLYNEQFF. Combining the CDR3 with reference TRBV9 and TRBJ2-1 gives the whole variable domain DSGVTQTPKHLITATGQRVTLRCSPRSGDLSVYWYQQSLDQGLQFLIQYYNGEERAKGNILERFSAQQFPDLHSELNLSSLELGDSALYFCASSPRLAGLYNEQFFGPGTRLTVL.